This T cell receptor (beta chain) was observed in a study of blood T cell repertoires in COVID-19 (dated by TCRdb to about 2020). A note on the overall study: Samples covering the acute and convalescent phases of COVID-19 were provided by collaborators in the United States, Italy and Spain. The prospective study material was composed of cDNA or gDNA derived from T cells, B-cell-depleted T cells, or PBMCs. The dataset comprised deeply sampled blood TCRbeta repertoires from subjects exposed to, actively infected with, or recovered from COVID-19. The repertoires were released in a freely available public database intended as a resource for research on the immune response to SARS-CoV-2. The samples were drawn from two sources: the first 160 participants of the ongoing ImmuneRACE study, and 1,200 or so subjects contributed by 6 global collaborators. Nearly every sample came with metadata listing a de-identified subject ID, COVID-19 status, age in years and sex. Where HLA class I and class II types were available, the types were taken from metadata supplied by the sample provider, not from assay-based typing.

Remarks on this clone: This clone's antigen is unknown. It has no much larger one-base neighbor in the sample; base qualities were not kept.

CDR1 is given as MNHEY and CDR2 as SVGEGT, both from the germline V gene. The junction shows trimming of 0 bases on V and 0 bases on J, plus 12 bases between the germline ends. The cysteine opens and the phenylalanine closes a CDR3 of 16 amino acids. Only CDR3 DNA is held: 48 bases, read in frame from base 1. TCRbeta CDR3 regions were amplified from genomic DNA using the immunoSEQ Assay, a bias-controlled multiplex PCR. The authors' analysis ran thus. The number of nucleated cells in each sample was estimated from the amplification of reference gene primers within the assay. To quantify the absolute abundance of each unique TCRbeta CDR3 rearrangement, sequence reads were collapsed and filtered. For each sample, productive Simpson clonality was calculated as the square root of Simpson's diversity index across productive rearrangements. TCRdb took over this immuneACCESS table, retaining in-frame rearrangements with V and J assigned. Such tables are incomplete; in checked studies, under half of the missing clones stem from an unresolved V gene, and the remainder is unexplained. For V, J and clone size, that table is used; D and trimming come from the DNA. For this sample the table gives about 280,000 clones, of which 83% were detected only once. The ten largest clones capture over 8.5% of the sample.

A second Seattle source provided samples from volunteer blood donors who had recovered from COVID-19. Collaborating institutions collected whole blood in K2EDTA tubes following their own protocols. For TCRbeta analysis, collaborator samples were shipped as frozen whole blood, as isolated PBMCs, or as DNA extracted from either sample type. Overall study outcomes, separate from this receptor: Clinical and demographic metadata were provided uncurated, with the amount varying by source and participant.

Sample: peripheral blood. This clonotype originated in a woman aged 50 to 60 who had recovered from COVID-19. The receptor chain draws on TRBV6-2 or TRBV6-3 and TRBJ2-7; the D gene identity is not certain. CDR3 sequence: CASSYSGLAGSYEQYF. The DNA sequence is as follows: TGTGCCAGCAGTTACTCGGGCCTGGCAGGCTCCTACGAGCAGTACTTC.